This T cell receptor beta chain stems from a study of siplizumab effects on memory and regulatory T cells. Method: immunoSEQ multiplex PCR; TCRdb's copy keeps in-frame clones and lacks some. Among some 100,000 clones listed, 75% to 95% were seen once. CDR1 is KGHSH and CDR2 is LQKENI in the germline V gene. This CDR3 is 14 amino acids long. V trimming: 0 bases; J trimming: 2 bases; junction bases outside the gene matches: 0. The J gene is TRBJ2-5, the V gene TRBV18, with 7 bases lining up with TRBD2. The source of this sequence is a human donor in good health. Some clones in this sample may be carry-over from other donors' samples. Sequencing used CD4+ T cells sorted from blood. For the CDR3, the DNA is TGTGCCAGCTCACCACCGGGACTACAAGAGACCCAGTACTTC. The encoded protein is CASSPPGLQETQYF.